One sample yielded the 17 T cell receptor beta chains listed below, sequenced in a study of blood T cell repertoires in COVID-19. Using immunoSEQ multiplex PCR, the repertoire was profiled, and TCRdb retains in-frame clones only, with some absent. Here the sample spans around 7,500 clones, 70% to 75% being singletons. The specimen was peripheral blood. These receptors originate from a human donor in a cohort sampled during active COVID-19.

This clone rates as medium-sized. The chain combines TRBV19 with TRBJ1-3; TRBD1 might be the D (5 bases). Between the trimmed V and J ends, which lost 5 bases and 0 bases, there was a span of 11 bases. The CDR3 has 15 amino acids. Germline CDR1 is LNHDA and CDR2 is SQIVND (reference sequence). The CDR3 loop reads CASSVGLSSGNTIYF. The CDR3 nucleotides are TGTGCCAGTAGTGTGGGACTCTCCTCTGGAAACACCATATATTTT.

This clone was recorded a few times. This chain links TRBV28 with TRBJ2-7, with D possibly being TRBD2 (6 bases). The CDR3 runs 14 residues. CDR1 is MDHEN, CDR2 SYDVKM, per germline. V was pared by 5 bases and J by 4 bases, with 15 bases between. The CDR3 DNA reads as TGTGCCAGCAGTCCATCGGGAGAGCTTTACGAGCAGTACTTC. It codes for CASSPSGELYEQYF. Full variable domain (outside the CDR3, taken from reference TRBV28 and TRBJ2-7): DVKVTQSSRYLVKRTGEKVFLECVQDMDHENMFWYRQDPGLGLRLIYFSYDVKMKEKGDIPEGYSVSREKKERFSLILESASTNQTSMYLCASSPSGELYEQYFGPGTRLTVT.

This clone was counted once. V usage is TRBV30 and J usage is TRBJ2-1, with 9 bases that match TRBD2. The V gene's germline CDR1 is GTSNPN and CDR2 SVGIG (reference sequence). V trimming: 5 bases; J trimming: 12 bases; junction bases outside the gene matches: 2. The CDR3 length is 10 residues. This chain's CDR3 is CAWERGAQFF. The CDR3 coding sequence is TGTGCCTGGGAGCGGGGGGCGCAGTTCTTC.

In this sample, this clone turned up once. The chain couples TRBV18 to TRBJ2-1; weak D call: TRBD1 (6 bases). Trimming pared 3 bases from V and 14 bases from J, leaving 23 bases between. This CDR3 comprises 15 residues. In germline, CDR1 is KGHSH, CDR2 LQKENI. CDR3 amino acids: CASSPTRGSGMNEFF. The CDR3 DNA follows: TGTGCCAGCTCACCGACAAGGGGGTCGGGAATGAATGAGTTCTTC.

The V and J genes are TRBV9 and TRBJ2-3, with a weak D call TRBD2 (6 bases). CDR3 size: 16 residues. The ends were cut back, 6 bases at V and 0 bases at J, with 17 bases in the middle. The germline CDR1 and CDR2 sequences are SGDLS and YYNGEE. Here the CDR3 DNA reads TGTGCCAGCACTTCGGGGGTGGCGGGTAGCACAGATACGCAGTATTTT. Protein: CASTSGVAGSTDTQYF.

V is TRBV13 and J is TRBJ2-7; 7 bases agree with TRBD1. The V and J ends lost 4 bases and 1 base, in that order; junction bases with no gene match: 4. Per germline, CDR1 PRHDT and CDR2 FYEKMQ (reference sequence). This CDR3 region has 14 residues. For the CDR3, the DNA is TGTGCCAGCAGCTCCTCGGGACAGTCCTACGAGCAGTACTTC. It codes for CASSSSGQSYEQYF.

As regards this clone: Other DNA variants within this sample encode the same CDR3. The rearrangement joins TRBV7-9 to TRBJ2-1; 7 positions agree with TRBD2. J was trimmed by 4 bases and V by 5 bases; bases with no gene match: 8. CDR1 and CDR2 (germline): SEHNR, FQNEAQ (reference sequence). CDR3 length: 15 amino acids. The CDR3: CASSPGLAEYNEQFF. In nucleotides, the CDR3 is TGTGCCAGCAGCCCGGGGCTAGCGGAGTACAATGAGCAGTTCTTC.

The chain has TRBV7-9 and TRBJ1-5, with 12 bases matching TRBD1. The germline V gene encodes CDR1 SEHNR and CDR2 FQNEAQ (reference sequence). V trimming: 7 bases; J trimming: 2 bases; junction bases outside the gene matches: 6. This CDR3 is 16 amino acids long. The CDR3 DNA follows: TGTGCCAGCACTCTAGGGACAGGGGGCGGCAATCAGCCCCAGCATTTT. Protein sequence: CASTLGTGGGNQPQHF.

The chain uses TRBV3-1 (or the pseudogene TRBV3-2) and TRBJ2-3; TRBD2 aligns across 11 bases. J lost 4 bases, V lost 0 bases, and 3 bases had no gene match. Germline values: CDR1 LGHDT, CDR2 YNNKEL (reference sequence). There are 16 residues in the CDR3. The CDR3 loop is CASSQDSGRGADTQYF. DNA of the CDR3: TGTGCCAGCAGCCAAGATAGCGGGAGGGGGGCAGATACGCAGTATTTT.

This clone turned up a few times. The V and J genes are TRBV7-6 and TRBJ1-6, with 9 nucleotides matching TRBD1. The germline V gene encodes CDR1 SGHVS and CDR2 FNYEAQ. CDR3 size: 14 residues. V dropped 4 bases and J dropped 10; count of bases not matched to a gene: 5. CDR3 sequence (DNA): TGTGCCAGCAGCTCAGACAGGGGGTTGTCACCCCTCCACTTT. It yields the protein CASSSDRGLSPLHF.

This CDR3 reads CAIRGAFNEQFF. CDR3 bases: TGTGCCATCCGCGGCGCGTTCAATGAGCAGTTCTTC. The chain links TRBV10-3 to TRBJ2-1, with no clear D. V gave up 8 bases and J gave up 6 bases, with 11 bases separating them. Germline-derived CDR1 and CDR2 are ENHRY and SYGVKD. The CDR3 extends over 12 amino acids.

The chain is built from TRBV3-1 (or the pseudogene TRBV3-2) and TRBJ2-5; perhaps TRBD2 as D (5 bases). This CDR3 has 15 residues. Deletions cut 0 bases from V and 5 bases from J, with 13 bases between. Germline CDR1 and CDR2: LGHDT and YNNKEL (reference sequence). In DNA, the CDR3 is TGTGCCAGCAGCCAAGATCAACTAGATCGGGAGACCCAGTACTTC. It translates to CASSQDQLDRETQYF.

For this clone: Other DNA sequences from this sample encode an identical CDR3 as well. The chain carries TRBV5-1 and TRBJ2-1; TRBD2 agrees at 8 bases. Germline values: CDR1 SGHRS, CDR2 YFSETQ. The J segment lost 4 bases and the V segment lost 4 bases, leaving 7 bases of the junction unmatched. The CDR3 totals 15 residues. The CDR3: CASSLGLAEYNEQFF. Here the CDR3 DNA reads TGCGCCAGCAGCCTTGGACTAGCCGAGTACAATGAGCAGTTCTTC.

J is TRBJ2-7 and V is TRBV4-1, with no clear D. The ends were cut back, 4 bases at V and 3 bases at J, with 16 bases in the middle. CDR3 length: 15 residues. Germline values: CDR1 MGHRA, CDR2 YSYEKL. In DNA, the CDR3 is TGCGCCAGCAGCCCACTTGTGACAAGATACTACGAGCAGTACTTC. This codes for CASSPLVTRYYEQYF.

J is TRBJ1-2 and V is TRBV25-1; a possible D gene is TRBD1 (5 bases). From germline, CDR1 is MGHDK and CDR2 SYGVNS. This CDR3 is 13 amino acids long. Trimming left V 4 bases short and J 7 bases short, with 13 bases between. The CDR3 sequence is CASSVDSLAGYTF. The CDR3 DNA is TGTGCCAGCAGTGTCGACAGCCTCGCTGGCTACACCTTC.

This clone was found once. V usage is TRBV5-4 and J usage is TRBJ1-1; 10 bases align to TRBD1. The CDR3 is made up of 14 amino acids. V lost 3 bases and J lost 4; bases outside the gene matches: 3. Germline lookup yields CDR1 SGHNT and CDR2 YYREEE (reference sequence). In DNA form, the CDR3 reads TGTGCCAGCAGCTGGGGACAGGGGCCCACTGAAGCTTTCTTT. The encoded protein is CASSWGQGPTEAFF.

This clone was seen only once. This chain connects TRBV28 to TRBJ2-5; 7 bases agree with TRBD2. The trim removed 4 bases at V and 5 bases at J, leaving 22 bases unmatched. Germline V gene sequence: CDR1 MDHEN, CDR2 SYDVKM. The CDR3 runs to 19 residues. The CDR3 DNA follows: TGTGCCAGCAGTTCAGTTCAGGGAGGTAGCGGGCCATTCCACGAGACCCAGTACTTC. Translated: CASSSVQGGSGPFHETQYF.